Listed below are T cell receptor beta chains from one sample, sequenced in a study of blood T cell repertoires in COVID-19. The table came from immunoSEQ multiplex PCR; TCRdb's copy has only in-frame clones and leaves some out. Of a few hundred thousand clones in the sample, about 84% are singletons; the top ten hold 3.5% to 5.5%. Specimen: PBMCs or T cells enriched from blood (not recorded which). The receptor source for this set is a man aged 30 to 39 with acute COVID-19. CDR3s include the opening cysteine and the closing phenylalanine or tryptophan. Each record gives: V gene, clone size, D gene, J gene, CDR3 protein, CDR3 DNA. A D gene is named only where the DNA matches it firmly. Expanded clones are given a class, and other clones once, few, many or no size at all.

TRBV3-1/TRBV3-2,NA,NA,TRBJ2-7,CASSQRSAGLLYEQYF,TGTGCCAGCAGCCAGCGATCTGCGGGGCTACTATACGAGCAGTACTTC
TRBV9,NA,NA,TRBJ2-2,CASGPGTFTGELFF,TGTGCCAGCGGTCCCGGGACTTTTACCGGGGAGCTGTTTTTT
TRBV5-6,NA,NA,TRBJ1-5,CASSLAGVGQPQHF,TGTGCCAGCAGCTTGGCCGGGGTAGGCCAGCCCCAGCATTTT
TRBV30,NA,TRBD1,TRBJ2-1,CAWRDRGSYNEQFF,TGTGCCTGGAGGGACAGGGGATCCTACAATGAGCAGTTCTTC
TRBV5-1,NA,TRBD2,TRBJ2-1,CASQLSGAYNEQFF,TGCGCCAGCCAACTGAGCGGGGCCTACAATGAGCAGTTCTTC
TRBV7-6,NA,NA,TRBJ2-7,CASSEGSSYEQYF,TGTGCCAGCAGCGAGGGCAGCTCCTACGAGCAGTACTTC
TRBV11-2,NA,TRBD1,TRBJ1-2,CASSLLGTGVYGYTF,TGTGCCAGCAGCTTATTGGGGACAGGGGTGTACGGCTACACCTTC
TRBV9,NA,NA,TRBJ1-2,CASSEQGDGYTF,TGTGCCAGCAGCGAACAGGGTGATGGCTACACCTTC
TRBV7-3,NA,TRBD2,TRBJ2-1,CASSLGTSGFNEQFF,TGTGCCAGCAGCTTAGGGACTAGCGGGTTTAATGAGCAGTTCTTC
TRBV23-1,NA,NA,TRBJ1-2,CASSQPPGNYGYTF,TGCGCCAGCAGTCAACCCCCGGGTAACTATGGCTACACCTTC
TRBV7-9,NA,TRBD1,TRBJ2-7,CASSSGTGREQYF,TGTGCCAGCAGTTCTGGGACAGGGCGGGAGCAGTACTTC
TRBV11-2,NA,TRBD1,TRBJ2-5,CASSLGFTGGSRSEETQYF,TGTGCCAGCAGCTTAGGATTTACAGGGGGCTCTAGGAGTGAGGAGACCCAGTACTTC
TRBV12-2,NA,NA,TRBJ1-2,CASRLAAQGRNYGYTF,TGTGCAAGTCGCTTAGCGGCCCAGGGTAGGAACTATGGCTACACCTTC
TRBV7-6,NA,TRBD1,TRBJ1-2,CASSPGQGTFYGYTF,TGTGCCAGCAGCCCCGGACAGGGAACCTTCTATGGCTACACCTTC
TRBV7-2,few,NA,TRBJ2-5,CASSSRTQETQYF,TGTGCCAGCAGCTCCCGGACTCAAGAGACCCAGTACTTC
TRBV7-2,once,NA,TRBJ1-4,CASRGAAPNEKLFF,TGTGCCAGCAGGGGGGCAGCACCTAATGAAAAACTGTTTTTT
TRBV6-5,once,TRBD1,TRBJ1-1,CASSQRGQGSEAFF,TGTGCCAGCAGCCAACGAGGACAGGGCTCTGAAGCTTTCTTT
TRBV6-5,NA,NA,TRBJ1-2,CASKATGEYGYTF,TGTGCCAGCAAGGCGACGGGGGAATATGGCTACACCTTC
TRBV25-1,NA,NA,TRBJ1-1,CASSELLNTEAFF,TGTGCCAGCAGTGAACTCCTGAACACTGAAGCTTTCTTT
TRBV11-3,NA,NA,TRBJ1-1,CASSLDLGDEAFF,TGTGCCAGCAGCTTAGATCTTGGAGATGAAGCTTTCTTT
TRBV27,NA,TRBD1,TRBJ1-6,CASSFFPTGDKALHF,TGTGCCAGCAGTTTCTTTCCGACAGGGGATAAGGCCCTCCACTTT
TRBV28,NA,TRBD1,TRBJ1-3,CASSSHRGSGGNTIYF,TGTGCCAGCAGTTCCCACAGGGGTAGTGGTGGAAACACCATATATTTT
TRBV5-1,NA,TRBD1,TRBJ1-3,CASSLSGGEGNTIYF,TGCGCCAGCAGCTTGTCAGGGGGCGAAGGAAACACCATATATTTT
TRBV18,NA,TRBD2,TRBJ2-1,CASSPPGLAGGSYNEQFF,TGTGCCAGCTCACCACCTGGACTAGCGGGGGGTTCATACAATGAGCAGTTCTTC
TRBV3-1/TRBV3-2,NA,NA,TRBJ1-1,CASSHPTDNTEAFF,TGTGCCAGCAGCCACCCGACAGATAACACTGAAGCTTTCTTT
TRBV9,NA,NA,TRBJ1-4,CASSVGLGGEKLFF,TGTGCCAGCAGCGTAGGGTTGGGGGGTGAAAAACTGTTTTTT
TRBV7-9,NA,NA,TRBJ1-1,CASSEHGGEAFF,TGTGCCAGCAGTGAACACGGGGGTGAAGCTTTCTTT
TRBV10-3,NA,NA,TRBJ1-2,CAISEVVGRDYGYTF,TGTGCCATCAGTGAGGTAGTGGGGCGCGACTATGGCTACACCTTC
TRBV6-5,NA,NA,TRBJ2-1,CASSSLRSAYNEQFF,TGTGCCAGCAGTTCCCTCCGGTCGGCCTACAATGAGCAGTTCTTC
TRBV6-5,NA,NA,TRBJ1-2,CASSSGVLGDYGYTF,TGTGCCAGCTCCTCCGGGGTGTTAGGTGACTATGGCTACACCTTC